This entry concerns a single T cell receptor (beta chain). This CDR3 is built from 15 residues. Germline CDR1 SQVTM, CDR2 ANQGSEA. J was trimmed by 0 bases and V by 4 bases; bases with no gene match: 8. TCRdb re-called the RT-PCR reads with MiXCR, one entry per CDR3 protein. Here the sample spans about 190,000 distinct CDR3 sequences, roughly an eighth being singletons. This sample stems from a study of response to subunit inactivated influenza vaccine. The receptor was derived from a middle-aged man who received an inactivated influenza vaccine. The sample consisted of CD8+ T cells sorted from PBMCs, taken 4 to 6 days after vaccination. This chain connects TRBV29-1 to TRBJ2-7, with TRBD1 matching over 8 bases. This chain's CDR3 is CSVAGGQVSSYEQYF. The CDR3 bases are TGCAGCGTTGCCGGGGGACAGGTGAGCTCCTACGAGCAGTACTTC.